This is a list of T cell receptor beta chains from one sample in a study of cytomegalovirus exposure and HLA in healthy donors. This table comes from immunoSEQ multiplex PCR, and its TCRdb copy is limited to in-frame clones, with some not included. The data hold about 180,000 clones, with more than 60% observed a single time. The sample was PBMCs. The receptors shown here come from a man aged 18 to 29 in good health and CMV-seronegative. Each CDR3 is given with its conserved first and last residue. The order of the fields is J gene, V gene, D gene, clone size, CDR3 protein, CDR3 DNA. A D gene is named only where the DNA matches it firmly. Clone size is not always given. Where it is, it says once, few, many or a class for expanded clones.

>TRBJ1-2|TRBV9|-|-
CASSLGGNYGYTF
TGTGCCAGCAGCCTTGGAGGGAACTATGGCTACACCTTC
>TRBJ2-1|TRBV7-3|-|-
CASSLRRDGSSYNEQFF
TGTGCCAGCAGCTTAAGAAGGGACGGGAGCTCCTACAATGAGCAGTTCTTC
>TRBJ2-7|TRBV6-1|TRBD2|-
CASSEGLAGAYEQYF
TGTGCCAGCAGTGAGGGACTAGCGGGAGCCTACGAGCAGTACTTC
>TRBJ1-4|TRBV2|TRBD1|few
CASTGGLGTGFEKLFF
TGTGCCAGCACCGGGGGCCTCGGGACAGGGTTTGAAAAACTGTTTTTT
>TRBJ2-3|TRBV9|-|-
CASSARFDYPSTDTQYF
TGTGCCAGCAGCGCCCGATTCGACTATCCTAGCACAGATACGCAGTATTTT
>TRBJ1-2|TRBV6-5|TRBD1|-
CASREDRDVGYTF
TGTGCCAGCAGAGAGGACAGGGATGTAGGCTACACCTTC
>TRBJ2-5|TRBV27|-|-
CASSLSDPRETQYF
TGTGCCAGCAGTTTAAGCGACCCCAGAGAGACCCAGTACTTC
>TRBJ2-1|TRBV4-3|TRBD2|-
CASSPRTSINEQFF
TGCGCCAGCAGCCCTCGGACTAGTATCAATGAGCAGTTCTTC
>TRBJ1-1|TRBV7-9|-|-
CASSSFARDSTEAFF
TGTGCCAGCAGCTCGTTTGCGCGGGATAGCACTGAAGCTTTCTTT
>TRBJ2-1|TRBV4-2|TRBD1|-
CASSQDRGQGIGEQFF
TGTGCCAGCAGCCAAGATCGCGGACAGGGGATTGGTGAGCAGTTCTTC
>TRBJ2-4|TRBV7-9|-|-
CASSSTFQGLAKNIQYF
TGTGCCAGCAGCTCAACGTTCCAGGGACTAGCCAAAAACATTCAGTACTTC
>TRBJ2-7|TRBV29-1|TRBD2|-
CSVEDRPSGGSEYF
TGCAGCGTTGAAGATCGGCCTAGCGGGGGCTCGGAGTACTTC
>TRBJ1-2|TRBV11-2|TRBD1|-
CASSASQGAGGYTF
TGTGCCAGCAGCGCGTCACAGGGGGCGGGTGGCTACACCTTC
>TRBJ1-4|TRBV30|-|few
CAWRRSVGGEKLFF
TGTGCCTGGAGAAGGTCGGTAGGGGGTGAAAAACTGTTTTTT
>TRBJ2-5|TRBV5-6|-|-
CASSLGPPGRGSLETQYF
TGTGCCAGCAGCTTGGGTCCTCCGGGGAGGGGGAGCTTGGAGACCCAGTACTTC
>TRBJ2-7|TRBV30|TRBD2|-
CAWNRLAGAGEQYF
TGTGCCTGGAATCGACTAGCGGGAGCTGGCGAGCAGTACTTC
>TRBJ1-4|TRBV19|-|few
CASSIPGGAGATNEKLFF
TGTGCCAGTAGTATTCCTGGAGGGGCCGGTGCAACTAATGAAAAACTGTTTTTT
>TRBJ2-5|TRBV20-1|TRBD2|-
CSALAKETQYF
TGCAGTGCACTAGCGAAAGAGACCCAGTACTTC
>TRBJ2-1|TRBV29-1|-|once
CSVDPTLSPSDEQFF
TGCAGCGTTGACCCCACTCTATCTCCCAGCGATGAGCAGTTCTTC
>TRBJ1-2|TRBV7-2|TRBD1|-
CGSGTGINGYTF
TGTGGTTCCGGGACAGGGATAAATGGCTACACCTTC
>TRBJ2-1|TRBV5-1|-|-
CASSLAAQGLGGNEQFF
TGCGCCAGCAGCTTGGCGGCACAGGGTTTAGGTGGAAATGAGCAGTTCTTC
>TRBJ2-2|TRBV14|-|-
CASSQDVSGELFF
TGTGCCAGCAGCCAAGATGTGAGCGGGGAGCTGTTTTTT
>TRBJ2-5|TRBV7-3|TRBD2|-
CASSSSGGAQETQYF
TGTGCCAGCAGCTCTAGCGGGGGGGCCCAAGAGACCCAGTACTTC
>TRBJ1-5|TRBV6-6|-|few
CASRDTSQGPQPQHF
TGTGCCAGCAGGGACACCTCACAGGGACCTCAGCCCCAGCATTTT
>TRBJ1-3|TRBV11-2|-|-
CASSLSFSSGNTIYF
TGTGCCAGCAGCTTATCTTTTTCCTCTGGAAACACCATATATTTT
>TRBJ1-5|TRBV6-6|-|-
CASRDEAGNSGQPQHF
TGTGCCAGCAGGGACGAGGCAGGGAACAGTGGCCAGCCCCAGCATTTT
>TRBJ1-2|TRBV9|-|-
CASSAGGLAYRNYGYTF
TGTGCCAGCAGCGCCGGAGGTTTGGCTTATCGCAACTATGGCTACACCTTC
>TRBJ2-1|TRBV7-9|TRBD2|-
CASSKDGRAYNEQFF
TGTGCCAGCAGCAAGGACGGGAGGGCCTACAATGAGCAGTTCTTC
>TRBJ1-6|TRBV5-1|TRBD1|-
CASSRQGPNSPLHF
TGCGCCAGCAGCCGACAGGGCCCAAATTCACCCCTCCACTTT
>TRBJ2-5|TRBV2|-|-
CASRRLRGTGETQYF
TGTGCCAGCAGAAGATTGCGGGGAACCGGGGAGACCCAGTACTTC
>TRBJ2-2|TRBV4-3|-|-
CASSQDTGFGGELFF
TGCGCCAGCAGCCAAGATACAGGGTTCGGCGGGGAGCTGTTTTTT